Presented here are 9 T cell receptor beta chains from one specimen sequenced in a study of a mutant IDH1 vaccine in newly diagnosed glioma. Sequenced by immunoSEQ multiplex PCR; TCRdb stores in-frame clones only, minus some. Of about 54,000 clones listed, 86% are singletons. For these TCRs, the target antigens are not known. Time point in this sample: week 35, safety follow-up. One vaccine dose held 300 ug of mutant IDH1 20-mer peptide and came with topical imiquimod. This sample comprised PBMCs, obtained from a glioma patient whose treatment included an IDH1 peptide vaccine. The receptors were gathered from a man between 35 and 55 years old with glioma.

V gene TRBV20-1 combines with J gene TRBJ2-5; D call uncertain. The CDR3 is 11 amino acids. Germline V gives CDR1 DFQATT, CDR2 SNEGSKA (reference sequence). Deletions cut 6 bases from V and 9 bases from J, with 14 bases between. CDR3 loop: CSARLAAAQYF. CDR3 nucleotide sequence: TGCAGTGCGAGGCTCGCTGCGGCCCAGTACTTC.

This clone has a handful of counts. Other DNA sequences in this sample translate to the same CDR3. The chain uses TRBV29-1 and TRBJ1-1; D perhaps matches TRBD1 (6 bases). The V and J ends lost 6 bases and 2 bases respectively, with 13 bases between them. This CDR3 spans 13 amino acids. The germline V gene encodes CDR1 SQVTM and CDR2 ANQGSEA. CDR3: CSVYREVNTEAFF. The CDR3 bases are TGCAGCGTATACAGGGAAGTCAACACTGAAGCTTTCTTT.

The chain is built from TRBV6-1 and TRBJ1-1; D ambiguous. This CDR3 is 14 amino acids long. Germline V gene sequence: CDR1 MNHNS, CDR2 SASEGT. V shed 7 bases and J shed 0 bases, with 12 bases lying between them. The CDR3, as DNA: TGTGCCAGCAAACTCTCTTGGATGAACACTGAAGCTTTCTTT. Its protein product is CASKLSWMNTEAFF.

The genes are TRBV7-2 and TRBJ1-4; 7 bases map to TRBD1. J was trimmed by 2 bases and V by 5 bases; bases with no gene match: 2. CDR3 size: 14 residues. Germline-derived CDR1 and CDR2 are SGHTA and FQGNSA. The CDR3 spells CASSRQGTNEKLFF. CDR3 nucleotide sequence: TGTGCCAGCAGCCGACAGGGCACTAATGAAAAACTGTTTTTT.

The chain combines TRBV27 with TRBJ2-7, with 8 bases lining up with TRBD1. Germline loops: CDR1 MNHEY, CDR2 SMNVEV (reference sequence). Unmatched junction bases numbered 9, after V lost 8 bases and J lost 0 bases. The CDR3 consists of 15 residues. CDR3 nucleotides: TGTGCCAGCGTCCGGGACAGGTGGATCTCCTACGAGCAGTACTTC. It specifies CASVRDRWISYEQYF.

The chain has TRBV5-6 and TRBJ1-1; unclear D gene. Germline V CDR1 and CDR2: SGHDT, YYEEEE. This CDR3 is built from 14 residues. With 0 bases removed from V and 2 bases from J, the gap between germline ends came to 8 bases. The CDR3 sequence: CASSLGRANTEAFF. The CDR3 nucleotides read TGTGCCAGCAGCTTGGGGCGGGCTAACACTGAAGCTTTCTTT.

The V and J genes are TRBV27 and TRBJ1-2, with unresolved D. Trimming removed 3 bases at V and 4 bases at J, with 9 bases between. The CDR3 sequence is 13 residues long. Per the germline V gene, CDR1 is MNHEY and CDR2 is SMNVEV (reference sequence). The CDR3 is CASSLGGAYGYTF. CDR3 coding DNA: TGTGCCAGCAGTTTGGGCGGAGCCTATGGCTACACCTTC.

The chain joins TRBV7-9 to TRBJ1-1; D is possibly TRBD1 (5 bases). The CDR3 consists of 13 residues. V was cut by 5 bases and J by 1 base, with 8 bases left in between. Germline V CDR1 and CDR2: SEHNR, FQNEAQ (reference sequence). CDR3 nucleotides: TGTGCCAGCAGCACCGACAGGAACACTGAAGCTTTCTTT. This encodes CASSTDRNTEAFF.

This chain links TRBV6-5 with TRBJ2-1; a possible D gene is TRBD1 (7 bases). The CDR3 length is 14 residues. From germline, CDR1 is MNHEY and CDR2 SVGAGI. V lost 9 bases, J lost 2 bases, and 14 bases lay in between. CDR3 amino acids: CASSGGNTYNEQFF. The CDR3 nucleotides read TGTGCCAGTTCAGGGGGGAATACCTACAATGAGCAGTTCTTC.